Listed below are T cell receptor beta chains from one sample, sequenced in a study of blood T cell repertoires in COVID-19. Profiling relied on immunoSEQ multiplex PCR, and the TCRdb table lists in-frame clones only, not all of them. This sample has 240,000 or so clones; roughly 89% occur once, and the top ten carry 8.8%. The sequencing sample was made of PBMCs or T cells enriched from blood (not recorded which). These receptors were obtained from a man aged 40-49 years who had recovered from COVID-19. CDR3s include the opening cysteine and the closing phenylalanine or tryptophan.

V gene	J gene	CDR3 protein
TRBV6-5	TRBJ2-2	CASSYGRPAEAGELFF
TRBV19	TRBJ2-1	CASSIFLEEPRLKGLGDDEQFF
TRBV7-2	TRBJ2-7	CASSLGGSGGYEQYF
TRBV28	TRBJ1-1	CASSRGDYMQAFF
TRBV27	TRBJ2-3	CASSYQRGDTQYF
TRBV21-1	TRBJ2-7	CASSKKNRCGDGATPYEQYF
TRBV4-3	TRBJ2-3	CASSQVQGWTDTQYF
TRBV12-5	TRBJ1-1	CASGSDRANKNTEAFF
TRBV7-9	TRBJ1-3	CARKSRDRGISSGNTIYF
TRBV7-2	TRBJ2-5	CASSLRTLGSVETQYF
TRBV29-1	TRBJ1-5	CSVALRLVSNQPQHF
TRBV19	TRBJ1-2	CASKGGATARGYTF
TRBV7-9	TRBJ1-4	CASSSLPGLDEKLFF
TRBV7-3	TRBJ2-3	CASSSTGGPDTQYF
TRBV7-7	TRBJ2-3	CASSLNRPSPDRESTDTQYF
TRBV18	TRBJ2-7	CASSPETGVEQYF
TRBV28	TRBJ2-1	CASRLAGGSYNEQFF
TRBV13	TRBJ1-5	CASSLGQSNQPQHF
TRBV6-1	TRBJ1-1	CASSETGKAEAFF
TRBV7-9	TRBJ2-2	CAVPSGAGELFF
TRBV28	TRBJ2-6	CASSLFWDRGFSGANVLTF
TRBV4-1	TRBJ2-2	CASSHSIAGATGELFF
TRBV27	TRBJ2-1	CASSTAGLGNEQFF
TRBV9	TRBJ2-5	CASSAEGDRQETQYF
TRBV27	TRBJ2-7	CASSLRQASYEQYF